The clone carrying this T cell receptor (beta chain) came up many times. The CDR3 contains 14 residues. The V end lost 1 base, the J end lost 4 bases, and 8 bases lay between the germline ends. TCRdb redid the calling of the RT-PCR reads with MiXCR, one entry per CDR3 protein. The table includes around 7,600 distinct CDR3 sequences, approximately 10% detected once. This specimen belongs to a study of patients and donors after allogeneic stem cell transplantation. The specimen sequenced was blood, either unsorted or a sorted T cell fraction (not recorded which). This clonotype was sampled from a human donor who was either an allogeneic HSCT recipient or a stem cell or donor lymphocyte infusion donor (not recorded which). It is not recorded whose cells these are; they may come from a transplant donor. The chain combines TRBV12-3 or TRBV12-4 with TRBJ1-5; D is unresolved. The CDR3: CASSLGAGNQPQHF. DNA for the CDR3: TGTGCCAGCAGTTTAGGGGCGGGGAATCAGCCCCAGCATTTT.